The TCR beta chain under discussion was sequenced for a study of cytomegalovirus exposure and HLA in healthy donors. General study findings and limits: It was only CMV serostatus that was available as immune exposure information. A later look showed TCR association rates differing by HLA locus, highest for DRB1 and lowest for HLA-C. Sequencing artifact likely explains a cluster of highly shared sequence variants. There were some public TCRs occurring in many donors, but most TCR sequences were rare.

For this clone: Its matching antigen is unknown.

60 Vbeta and 13 Jbeta primers were used in PCR. Profiled with immunoSEQ multiplex PCR; TCRdb holds only in-frame clones, not every one. This repertoire shows about 170,000 clones, less than 85% found once; its top ten account for 1%. This TCR came from a boy aged 2 to 9 in good health and CMV-seronegative. Sequencing used PBMCs.

DNA for the CDR3: TGTGCCAGCAGCCTAGGGGGTTGGAGTCCTGGAGATCAGCCCCAGCATTTT. This gives the protein CASSLGGWSPGDQPQHF. J is TRBJ1-5 and V is TRBV27, with D perhaps TRBD1 (6 bases). Trimming took 6 bases from V and 5 from J, leaving 23 bases between them. Germline CDR1 is MNHEY and CDR2 is SMNVEV (reference sequence). The CDR3 is 17 residues long.